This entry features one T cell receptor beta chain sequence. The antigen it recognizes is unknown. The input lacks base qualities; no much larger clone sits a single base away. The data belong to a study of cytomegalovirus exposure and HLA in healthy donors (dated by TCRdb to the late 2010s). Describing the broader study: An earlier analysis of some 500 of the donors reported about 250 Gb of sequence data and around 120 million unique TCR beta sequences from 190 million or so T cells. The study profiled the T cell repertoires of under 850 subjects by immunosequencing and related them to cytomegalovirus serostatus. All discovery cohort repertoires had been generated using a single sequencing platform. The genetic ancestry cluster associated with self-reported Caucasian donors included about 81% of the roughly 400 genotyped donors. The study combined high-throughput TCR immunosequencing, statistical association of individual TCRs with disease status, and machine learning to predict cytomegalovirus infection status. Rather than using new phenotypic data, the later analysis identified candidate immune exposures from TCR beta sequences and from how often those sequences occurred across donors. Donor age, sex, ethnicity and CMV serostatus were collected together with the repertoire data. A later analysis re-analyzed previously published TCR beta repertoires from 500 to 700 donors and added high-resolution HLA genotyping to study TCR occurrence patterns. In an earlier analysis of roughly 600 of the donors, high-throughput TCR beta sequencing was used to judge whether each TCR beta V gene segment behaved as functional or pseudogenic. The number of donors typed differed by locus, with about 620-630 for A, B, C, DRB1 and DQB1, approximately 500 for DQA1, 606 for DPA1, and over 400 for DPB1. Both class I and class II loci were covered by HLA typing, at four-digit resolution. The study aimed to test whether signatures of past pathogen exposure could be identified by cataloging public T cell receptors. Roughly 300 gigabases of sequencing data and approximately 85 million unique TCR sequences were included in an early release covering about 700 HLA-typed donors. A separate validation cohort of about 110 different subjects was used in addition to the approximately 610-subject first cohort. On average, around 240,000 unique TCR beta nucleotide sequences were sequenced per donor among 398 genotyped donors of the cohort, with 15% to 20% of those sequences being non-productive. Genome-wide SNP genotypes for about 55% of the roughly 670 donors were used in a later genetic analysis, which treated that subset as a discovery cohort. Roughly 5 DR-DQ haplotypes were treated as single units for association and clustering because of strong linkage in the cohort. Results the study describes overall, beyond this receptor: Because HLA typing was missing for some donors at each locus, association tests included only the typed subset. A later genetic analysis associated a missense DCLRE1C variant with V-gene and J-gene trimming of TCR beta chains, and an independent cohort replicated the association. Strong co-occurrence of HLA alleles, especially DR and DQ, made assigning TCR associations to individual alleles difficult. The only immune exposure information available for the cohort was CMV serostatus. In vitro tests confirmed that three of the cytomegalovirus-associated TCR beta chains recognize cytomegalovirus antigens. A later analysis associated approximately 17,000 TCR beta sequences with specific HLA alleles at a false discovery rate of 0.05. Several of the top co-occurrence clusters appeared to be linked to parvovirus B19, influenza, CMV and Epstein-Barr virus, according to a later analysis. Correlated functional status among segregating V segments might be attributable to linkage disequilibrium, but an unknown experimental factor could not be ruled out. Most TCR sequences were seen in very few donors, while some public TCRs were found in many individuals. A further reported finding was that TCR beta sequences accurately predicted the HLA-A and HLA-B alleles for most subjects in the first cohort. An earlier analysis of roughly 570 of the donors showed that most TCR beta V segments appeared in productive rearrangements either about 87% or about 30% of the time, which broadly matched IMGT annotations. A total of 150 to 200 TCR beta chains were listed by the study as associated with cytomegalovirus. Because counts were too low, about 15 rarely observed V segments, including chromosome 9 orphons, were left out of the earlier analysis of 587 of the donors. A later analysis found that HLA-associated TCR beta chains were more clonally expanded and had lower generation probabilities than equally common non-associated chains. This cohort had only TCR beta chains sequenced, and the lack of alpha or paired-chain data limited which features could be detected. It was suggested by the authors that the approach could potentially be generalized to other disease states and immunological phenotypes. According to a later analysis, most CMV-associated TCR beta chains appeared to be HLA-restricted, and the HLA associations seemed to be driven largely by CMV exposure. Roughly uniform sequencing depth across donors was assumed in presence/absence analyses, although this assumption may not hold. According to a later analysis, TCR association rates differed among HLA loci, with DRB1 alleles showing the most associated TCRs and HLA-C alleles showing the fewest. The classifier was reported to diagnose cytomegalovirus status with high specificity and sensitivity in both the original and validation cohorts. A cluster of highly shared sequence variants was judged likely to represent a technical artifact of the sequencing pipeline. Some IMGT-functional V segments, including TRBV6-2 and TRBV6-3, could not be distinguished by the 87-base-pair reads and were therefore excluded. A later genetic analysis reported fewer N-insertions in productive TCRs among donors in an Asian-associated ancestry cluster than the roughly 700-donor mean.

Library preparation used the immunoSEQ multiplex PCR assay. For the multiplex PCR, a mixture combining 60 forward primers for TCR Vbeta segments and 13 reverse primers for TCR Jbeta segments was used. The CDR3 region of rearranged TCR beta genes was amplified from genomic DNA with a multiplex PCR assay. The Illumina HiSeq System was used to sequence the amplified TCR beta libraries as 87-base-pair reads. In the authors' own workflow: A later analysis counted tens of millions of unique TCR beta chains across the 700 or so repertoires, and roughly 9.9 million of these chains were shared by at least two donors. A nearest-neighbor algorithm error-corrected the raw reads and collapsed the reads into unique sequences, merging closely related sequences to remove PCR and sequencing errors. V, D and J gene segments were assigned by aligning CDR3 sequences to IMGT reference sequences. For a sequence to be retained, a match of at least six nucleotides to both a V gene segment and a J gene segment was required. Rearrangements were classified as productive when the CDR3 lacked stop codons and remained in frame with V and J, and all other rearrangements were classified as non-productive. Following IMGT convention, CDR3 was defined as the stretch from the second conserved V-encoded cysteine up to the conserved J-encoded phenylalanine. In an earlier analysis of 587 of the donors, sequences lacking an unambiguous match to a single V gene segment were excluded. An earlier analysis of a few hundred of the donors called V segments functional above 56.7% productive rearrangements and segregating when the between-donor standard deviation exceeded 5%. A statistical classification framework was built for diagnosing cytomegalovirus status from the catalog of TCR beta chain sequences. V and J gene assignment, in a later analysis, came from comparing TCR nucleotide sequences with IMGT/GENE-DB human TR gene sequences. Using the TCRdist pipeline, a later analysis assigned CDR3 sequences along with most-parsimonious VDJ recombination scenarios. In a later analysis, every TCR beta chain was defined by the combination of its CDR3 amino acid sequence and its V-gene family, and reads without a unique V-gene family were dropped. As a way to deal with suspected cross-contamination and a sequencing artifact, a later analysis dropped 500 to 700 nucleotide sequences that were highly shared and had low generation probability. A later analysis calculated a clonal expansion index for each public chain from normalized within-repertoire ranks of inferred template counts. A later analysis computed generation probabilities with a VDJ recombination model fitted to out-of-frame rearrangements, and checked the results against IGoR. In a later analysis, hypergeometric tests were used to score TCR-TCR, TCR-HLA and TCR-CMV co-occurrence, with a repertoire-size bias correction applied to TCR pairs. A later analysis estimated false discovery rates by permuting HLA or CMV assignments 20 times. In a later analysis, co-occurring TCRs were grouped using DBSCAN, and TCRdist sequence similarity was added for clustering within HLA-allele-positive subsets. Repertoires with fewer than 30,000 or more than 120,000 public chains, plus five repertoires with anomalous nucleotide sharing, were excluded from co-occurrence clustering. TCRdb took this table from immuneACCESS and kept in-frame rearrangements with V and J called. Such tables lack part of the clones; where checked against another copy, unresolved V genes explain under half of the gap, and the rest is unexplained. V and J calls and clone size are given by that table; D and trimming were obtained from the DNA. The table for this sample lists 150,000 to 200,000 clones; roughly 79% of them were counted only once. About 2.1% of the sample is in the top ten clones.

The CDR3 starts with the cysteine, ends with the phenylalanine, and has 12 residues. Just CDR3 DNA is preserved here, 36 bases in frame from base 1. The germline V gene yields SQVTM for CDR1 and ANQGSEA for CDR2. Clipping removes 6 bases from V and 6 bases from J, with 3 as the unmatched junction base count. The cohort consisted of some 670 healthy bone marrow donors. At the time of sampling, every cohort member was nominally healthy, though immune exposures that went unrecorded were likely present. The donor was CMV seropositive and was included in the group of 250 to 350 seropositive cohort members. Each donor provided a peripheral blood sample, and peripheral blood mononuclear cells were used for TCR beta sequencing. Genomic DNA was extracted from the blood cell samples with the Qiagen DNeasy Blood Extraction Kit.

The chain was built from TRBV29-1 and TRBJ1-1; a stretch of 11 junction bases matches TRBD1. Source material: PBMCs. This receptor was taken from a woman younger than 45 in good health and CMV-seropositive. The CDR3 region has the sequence CSVGQGAAEAFF. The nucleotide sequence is TGCAGCGTCGGACAGGGGGCGGCTGAAGCTTTCTTT. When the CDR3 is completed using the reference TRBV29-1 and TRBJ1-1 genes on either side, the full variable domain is SAVISQKPSRDICQRGTSLTIQCQVDSQVTMMFWYRQQPGQSLTLIATANQGSEATYESGFVIDKFPISRPNLTFSTLTVSNMSPEDSSIYLCSVGQGAAEAFFGQGTRLTVV.